This entry lists 31 T cell receptor beta chains sequenced from one sample in a study of blood T cell repertoires in COVID-19 (TCRdb year 2020). Libraries were constructed by the immunoSEQ multiplex PCR assay. TCRdb carries this immuneACCESS record with in-frame sequences only. Its versions omit some clonotypes, under half of them owing to an unresolved V gene in the studies checked, with the rest unexplained. The sample table contains around 62,000 clones; only one count was recorded for under 95% of them. The ten largest clones represent about 2.6% of the sample. The specimen was peripheral blood. These receptors were taken from a man between 70 and 80 years old with active COVID-19.

As DNA, the CDR3 is TGTGCCAGCAGTTTAAAAGAGGGAACCGGGGAGCTGTTTTTT. Residues: CASSLKEGTGELFF. The chain joins TRBV6-5 to TRBJ2-2; a weak D match, TRBD2 (5 bases). Trimming stripped 4 bases from V and 5 bases from J, with 11 bases between. The CDR3 runs 14 residues. The germline V gene encodes CDR1 MNHEY and CDR2 SVGAGI.

The CDR3 sequence: CASRQDLAAQETQYF. The CDR3 nucleotides read TGTGCCAGCAGGCAAGACTTGGCCGCTCAAGAGACCCAGTACTTC. J is TRBJ2-5 and V is TRBV6-6; D remains unclear. CDR1 is MNHNY and CDR2 is SVGAGI in the germline V gene (reference sequence). Trimming cost V 6 bases and J 2 bases, with 16 bases left between them. The CDR3 has 15 residues.

The V gene is TRBV7-2, the J gene TRBJ2-3; TRBD2 aligns across 9 bases. Trimming removed 5 bases from V and 0 bases from J; junction bases left unmatched: 15. Germline CDR1 is SGHTA and CDR2 is FQGNSA. This CDR3 region has 19 residues. The CDR3 loop is CASSPPGSGGQFSTDTQYF. CDR3 DNA sequence: TGTGCCAGCAGCCCCCCAGGTAGCGGGGGCCAATTTAGCACAGATACGCAGTATTTT.

The rearrangement links TRBV19 to TRBJ1-3; unclear D gene. Germline lookup yields CDR1 LNHDA and CDR2 SQIVND (reference sequence). Trimming pared 3 bases from V and 0 bases from J, leaving 9 bases between. The CDR3 is 15 amino acids. CDR3 DNA sequence: TGTGCCAGTAGTATTGCGGATAGCTCTGGAAACACCATATATTTT. As protein: CASSIADSSGNTIYF.

The CDR3 loop reads CATSPRDSNEKLFF. The CDR3 coding sequence is TGTGCCACCAGTCCCAGGGACTCTAATGAAAAACTGTTTTTT. The chain carries TRBV15 and TRBJ1-4, with a weak D call TRBD1 (5 bases). From germline, CDR1 is LNHNV and CDR2 YYDKDF (reference sequence). With 6 bases removed from V and 3 bases from J, the gap between germline ends came to 11 bases. CDR3 length: 14 residues.

The chain employs TRBV4-2 and TRBJ2-7; TRBD1 matches at 9 bases. With 4 bases clipped from V and 5 bases from J, the junction kept 12 bases outside the gene matches. Looked up from germline, CDR1 is LGHNA and CDR2 is YNFKEQ. The CDR3 totals 16 residues. In DNA, the CDR3 is TGTGCCAGCAGCCTACAGAACCCGGGACAGGGCCACGAGCAGTACTTC. Encoded protein: CASSLQNPGQGHEQYF.

This rearrangement joins TRBV19 to TRBJ2-2; TRBD1 matches at 10 bases. V shed 7 bases, J shed 7 bases, and the junction held 9 bases outside the gene matches. This CDR3 is 15 amino acids long. Germline V gene sequence: CDR1 LNHDA, CDR2 SQIVND (reference sequence). The CDR3 DNA is TGTGCCAGTACCTCGACAGGGGGCGCCGGCGGGGAGCTGTTTTTT. Its translation: CASTSTGGAGGELFF.

V is TRBV29-1 and J is TRBJ2-2; no definite D call. Germline V gene data show CDR1 as SQVTM and CDR2 as ANQGSEA. The CDR3 spans 13 residues. Between the trimmed V and J ends, which lost 4 bases and 0 bases, there was a span of 6 bases. CDR3 nucleotide sequence: TGCAGCGTTGCGGGTACGAACACCGGGGAGCTGTTTTTT. Translation: CSVAGTNTGELFF.

This clone appeared a single time. The V call is TRBV4-3, the J call TRBJ2-2; D ambiguous. The germline V gene has CDR1 LGHNA and CDR2 YSLEER. This CDR3 region has 13 residues. Trimming stripped 2 bases from V and 7 bases from J, with 8 bases between. The CDR3 here is CASSQLGIGELFF. Here the CDR3 DNA reads TGCGCCAGCAGCCAACTCGGTATCGGGGAGCTGTTTTTT.

The chain is built from TRBV10-1 and TRBJ1-4, with D tentatively TRBD1 (6 bases). V was shortened by 4 bases and J by 8 bases, with 14 bases between the two germline ends. Germline-derived CDR1 and CDR2 are WNHNN and SYGVQD (reference sequence). The CDR3 has 14 residues. The DNA for the CDR3 is TGCGCCAGCAGTGGACAGGCCGCCGCGGAAAAACTGTTTTTT. Its protein is CASSGQAAAEKLFF.

This sequence joins TRBV7-2 and TRBJ2-1; the D is unclear. Per the germline V gene, CDR1 is SGHTA and CDR2 is FQGNSA. Between the trimmed V and J ends, which lost 4 bases and 1 base, there was a span of 5 bases. This CDR3 comprises 13 residues. CDR3 bases: TGTGCCAGCAGCTACGAGTCCTACAATGAGCAGTTCTTC. As protein: CASSYESYNEQFF.

The chain has TRBV5-5 and TRBJ1-5, with TRBD1 matching 7 bases. The V and J ends lost 4 bases and 8 bases, in that order; junction bases with no gene match: 9. CDR3 length: 14 amino acids. Germline V gene lookup returns CDR1 SGHKS and CDR2 YYEKEE (reference sequence). CDR3 protein: CASSPGQVWEPQHF. CDR3 DNA sequence: TGTGCCAGCAGCCCTGGACAGGTCTGGGAGCCCCAGCATTTT.

In its sample, this clone was seen once. This rearrangement joins TRBV27 to TRBJ2-6; maybe TRBD2 (5 bases). In germline, CDR1 is MNHEY, CDR2 SMNVEV (reference sequence). Trimming took 3 bases from V and 0 from J, leaving 15 bases between them. The CDR3 is 18 amino acids. The DNA of the CDR3 is TGTGCCAGCAGTTTGAGTGAGGGTTGGGTCTCTGGGGCCAACGTCCTGACTTTC. This codes for CASSLSEGWVSGANVLTF.

The chain combines TRBV6-5 with TRBJ1-3; 8 positions agree with TRBD1. The J segment lost 0 bases and the V segment lost 6 bases, leaving 4 bases of the junction unmatched. This CDR3 has 15 amino acids. Looked up from germline, CDR1 is MNHEY and CDR2 is SVGAGI. The CDR3 bases are TGTGCCAGCAGCCAAGACAGGGGCTCTGGAAACACCATATATTTT. It yields the protein CASSQDRGSGNTIYF.

As DNA, the CDR3 is TGTGCCAGTAGTATAGATTCCGGGGTCTCCTACAATGAGCAGTTCTTC. Translation gives CASSIDSGVSYNEQFF. The genes are TRBV19 and TRBJ2-1, with a tentative D call TRBD2 (5 bases). This CDR3 has 16 amino acids. V was cut by 0 bases and J by 0 bases, with 9 bases left in between. The germline gives CDR1 LNHDA, CDR2 SQIVND (reference sequence).

J is TRBJ1-5 and V is TRBV2, with D hard to call. Trimming left V 7 bases short and J 2 bases short, with 15 bases between. This CDR3 is 15 amino acids long. Germline lookup yields CDR1 SNHLY and CDR2 FYNNEI. CDR3 sequence: CASTPSGEGNQPQHF. CDR3 sequence (DNA): TGTGCCAGCACCCCCAGTGGAGAGGGCAATCAGCCCCAGCATTTT.

V usage is TRBV5-1 and J usage is TRBJ1-2; TRBD1 agrees at 7 bases. Trimming at V came to 7 bases and at J to 5 bases, leaving 11 bases not matched to a gene. CDR1 and CDR2 (germline): SGHRS, YFSETQ. This CDR3 region has 14 residues. The CDR3 loop is CASSAGGQLYGYTF. The CDR3 nucleotides read TGCGCCAGCTCCGCGGGGGGACAGCTATATGGCTACACCTTC.

The chain recombines TRBV27 with TRBJ1-3, with 7 positions matching TRBD1. Germline V gives CDR1 MNHEY, CDR2 SMNVEV (reference sequence). J was trimmed by 4 bases and V by 5 bases; bases with no gene match: 8. This CDR3 contains 15 residues. This CDR3 is CASSTRTGVGNTIYF. CDR3 bases: TGTGCCAGCAGTACTAGAACAGGGGTCGGAAACACCATATATTTT.

This chain connects TRBV4-1 to TRBJ2-4, with a weak D call TRBD1 (5 bases). CDR1 and CDR2 (germline): MGHRA, YSYEKL. This CDR3 has 15 amino acids. Trimming took 0 bases from V and 6 from J, leaving 12 bases between them. The CDR3 sequence: CASSQDLGVPNIQYF. The CDR3 DNA is TGCGCCAGCAGCCAAGATTTAGGGGTCCCAAACATTCAGTACTTC.

The chain links TRBV2 to TRBJ1-5, with 11 bases lining up with TRBD1. CDR3 length equals 16 residues. J gave up 6 bases and V 4 bases, and 8 bases lay outside the gene matches. The germline V gene encodes CDR1 SNHLY and CDR2 FYNNEI. The CDR3 region is CASSVRGQGVSQPQHF. In DNA form, the CDR3 reads TGTGCCAGCAGTGTGCGGGGACAGGGGGTATCTCAGCCCCAGCATTTT.

This clone was seen a few times. The chain employs TRBV10-3 and TRBJ2-1, with 9 bases identical to TRBD2. The germline CDR1 and CDR2 sequences are ENHRY and SYGVKD. The CDR3 length is 15 residues. V was pared by 0 bases and J by 4 bases, with 1 base of the junction left unmatched. The CDR3 region is CAISESSGGYNEQFF. The CDR3 region has the DNA TGTGCCATCAGTGAGTCTAGCGGGGGTTACAATGAGCAGTTCTTC.

J is TRBJ2-5 and V is TRBV5-1, with 13 positions matching TRBD2. V trimming: 3 bases; J trimming: 7 bases; junction bases outside the gene matches: 18. The CDR3 totals 19 residues. The V gene's germline CDR1 is SGHRS and CDR2 YFSETQ. This CDR3 reads CASSWKRSITSGGAGTQYF. CDR3 DNA sequence: TGCGCCAGCAGCTGGAAGAGATCGATAACTAGCGGGGGGGCCGGGACCCAGTACTTC. The entire variable domain, with the rest obtained from reference TRBV5-1 and TRBJ2-5, is as follows: KAGVTQTPRYLIKTRGQQVTLSCSPISGHRSVSWYQQTPGQGLQFLFEYFSETQRNKGNFPGRFSGRQFSNSRSEMNVSTLELGDSALYLCASSWKRSITSGGAGTQYFGPGTRLLVL.

This clone showed up just once. The chain couples TRBV5-4 to TRBJ2-7; perhaps TRBD1 as D (6 bases). The germline V gene has CDR1 SGHNT and CDR2 YYREEE (reference sequence). The CDR3 length is 15 residues. The germline V and J ends were trimmed by 1 base and 1 base, with 12 bases remaining between them. CDR3 residues: CASSLPGVRSYEQYF. CDR3 coding DNA: TGTGCCAGCAGCTTGCCAGGGGTGAGGTCCTACGAGCAGTACTTC.

This clone was recorded only once. This sequence joins TRBV19 and TRBJ2-1; 10 nucleotides match TRBD2. Germline trimming cut 4 bases from V and 0 bases from J; bases unmatched to any gene: 12. Germline V CDR1 and CDR2: LNHDA, SQIVND (reference sequence). This CDR3 is 19 amino acids long. CDR3 bases: TGTGCCAGTAGTAAAAGCGGGGGGGCCCTCCTGAGCTCCTACAATGAGCAGTTCTTC. It encodes CASSKSGGALLSSYNEQFF. Full variable domain (missing parts from reference TRBV19 and TRBJ2-1): DGGITQSPKYLFRKEGQNVTLSCEQNLNHDAMYWYRQDPGQGLRLIYYSQIVNDFQKGDIAEGYSVSREKKESFPLTVTSAQKNPTAFYLCASSKSGGALLSSYNEQFFGPGTRLTVL.

The chain links TRBV10-1 to TRBJ2-2; tentatively, D is TRBD1 (7 bases). Trimming removed 6 bases at V and 1 base at J, with 15 bases between. Germline assignment: CDR1 WNHNN and CDR2 SYGVQD (reference sequence). The CDR3 spans 16 residues. The CDR3: CASRCQGGWNTGELFF. As DNA, the CDR3 is TGCGCCAGCAGGTGCCAGGGGGGTTGGAACACCGGGGAGCTGTTTTTT.

This rearrangement joins TRBV2 to TRBJ1-2; TRBD1 aligns across 7 bases. CDR1 SNHLY and CDR2 FYNNEI come from the germline V gene. After removal of 2 bases from V and 8 bases from J, the junction contained 11 bases not matched to a gene. The CDR3 totals 15 residues. The CDR3 region has the DNA TGTGCCAGCAGTGAAACTCCAGGGGGTACCTGGGGCTACACCTTC. This codes for CASSETPGGTWGYTF.

V gene TRBV7-9 combines with J gene TRBJ1-1; possibly TRBD1 for D (6 bases). Germline lookup yields CDR1 SEHNR and CDR2 FQNEAQ (reference sequence). The CDR3 contains 13 residues. V dropped 4 bases and J dropped 3 bases, with 9 bases sitting between them. As DNA, the CDR3 is TGTGCCAGCAGCTCGGGACAACACACTGAAGCTTTCTTT. This gives the protein CASSSGQHTEAFF. Full variable domain (outside the CDR3, taken from reference TRBV7-9 and TRBJ1-1): DTGVSQNPRHKITKRGQNVTFRCDPISEHNRLYWYRQTLGQGPEFLTYFQNEAQLEKSRLLSDRFSAERPKGSFSTLEIQRTEQGDSAMYLCASSSGQHTEAFFGQGTRLTVV.

The chain uses TRBV10-3 and TRBJ1-1, with D uncertain. Germline V gene sequence: CDR1 ENHRY, CDR2 SYGVKD. The CDR3 covers 14 residues. Trimming removed 4 bases from V and 1 base from J, with 10 bases in between. For the CDR3, the DNA is TGTGCCATCAGTGCGGGTGGCCCGAACACTGAAGCTTTCTTT. Protein: CAISAGGPNTEAFF.

J is TRBJ1-2 and V is TRBV10-3, with D unclear. CDR3 size: 16 residues. V lost 3 bases and J lost 6, with 20 bases in between. Looked up from germline, CDR1 is ENHRY and CDR2 is SYGVKD. The CDR3 coding sequence is TGTGCCATCAGTGAAGATGCGACACGAAAATTACATGGCTACACCTTC. This codes for CAISEDATRKLHGYTF.

This clone was seen once. J is TRBJ1-5 and V is TRBV28, with TRBD1 matching 8 bases. The V segment lost 7 bases and the J segment 0 bases; nucleotides outside the gene matches: 17. This CDR3 has 19 residues. The germline V gene encodes CDR1 MDHEN and CDR2 SYDVKM. CDR3 sequence (DNA): TGTGCCAGCAACCCCTGGGGACAGGCACACTTTTATAGCAATCAGCCCCAGCATTTT. Its translation: CASNPWGQAHFYSNQPQHF.

The chain is built from TRBV21-1 and TRBJ2-7; the D call of TRBD1 is as the table states it, not checked on the DNA. TRBV21-1 is tagged as a pseudogene. There are 15 residues in the CDR3. The CDR3 is CASSIRRDRVYEQYF. The CDR3 region has the DNA TGTGCCAGCAGCATCCGAAGGGACAGGGTCTACGAGCAGTACTTC.